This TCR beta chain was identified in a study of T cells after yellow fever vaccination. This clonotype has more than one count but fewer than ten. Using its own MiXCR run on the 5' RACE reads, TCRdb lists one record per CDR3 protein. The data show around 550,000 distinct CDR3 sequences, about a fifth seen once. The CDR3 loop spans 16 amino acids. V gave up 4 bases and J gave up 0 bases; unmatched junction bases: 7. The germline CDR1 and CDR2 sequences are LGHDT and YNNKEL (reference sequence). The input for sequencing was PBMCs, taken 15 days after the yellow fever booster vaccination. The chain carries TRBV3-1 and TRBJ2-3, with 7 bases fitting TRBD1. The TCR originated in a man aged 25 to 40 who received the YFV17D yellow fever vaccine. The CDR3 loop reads CASSPAGTESTDTQYF. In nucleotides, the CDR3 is TGTGCCAGCAGCCCGGCCGGGACAGAGAGCACAGATACGCAGTATTTT.